This paragraph covers one TCR beta chain sequence. As yet, its antigen is unknown. The data are from a study of T cell repertoires in cytomegalovirus infection. In the study overall: An indication of both CMV infection and matching HLA type came from public TCR beta signatures.

Germline CDR1 MDHEN, CDR2 SYDVKM. CDR3 length: 15 amino acids. V lost 3 bases, J lost 4 bases, and 16 bases lay in between. Broader study findings: The cumulative frequency of public TCR beta families identified carriers of CMV plus the relevant HLA. HLA-C-restricted CMV-specific TCR beta clonotypes prevailed in the ex vivo response.

TCRdb reanalysed the reads using MiXCR and keeps one entry per CDR3 protein. The sample records about 740,000 distinct CDR3 sequences, 35% to 45% being singletons. The chain has TRBV28 and TRBJ2-7; possibly TRBD2 for D (6 bases). This TCR derives from a human donor in good health (CMV status not recorded). Some clones in this sample may be carry-over from other donors' samples. Sequenced input: PBMCs. The CDR3 DNA sequence: TGTGCCAGCAGTTTTTACGGGACTCCCCCGTACGAGCAGTACTTC. This sequence encodes CASSFYGTPPYEQYF.